A selection of T cell receptor beta chains follows, all from one sample in a study of beta chain features in type 1 diabetes. The protocol was immunoSEQ multiplex PCR, while the TCRdb copy is restricted to in-frame clones and leaves out a portion. The table includes 300,000 to 400,000 clones, less than 10% detected once. The specimen sequenced was central memory CD4+ T cells from blood. These receptors all stem from a woman between 18 and 29 years old in good health. Both conserved end residues are part of each CDR3. The size field is filled for only some rows; it gives once, few, many or a size class.

v_gene	abundance	j_gene	CDR3aa
TRBV6-5	-	TRBJ2-7	CASSYSGLASSEQYF
TRBV6-6	many	TRBJ2-3	CASSYGQAGAADTQYF
TRBV10-3	few	TRBJ2-5	CAISDPRTGGEAQYF
TRBV18	few	TRBJ2-5	CASSPFSGLETQYF
TRBV5-8	-	TRBJ2-5	CASSLGAAETQYF
TRBV28	-	TRBJ2-5	CASSLSETQYF
TRBV7-2	-	TRBJ2-5	CASSLSSRETQYF
TRBV5-1	-	TRBJ2-1	CASSLDVVDEQFF
TRBV7-9	many	TRBJ2-7	CASSKTGVTDEQYF
TRBV9	-	TRBJ2-3	CASSVSGPSGTVLITDTQYF
TRBV19	-	TRBJ1-6	CATSGNRDSPLHF
TRBV7-7	-	TRBJ2-5	CATRNRGFGTQYF
TRBV29-1	few	TRBJ2-3	CSGRNADTQYF
TRBV7-8	few	TRBJ2-1	CASSLEKRGLFF
TRBV27	-	TRBJ1-4	CASSTLTSGRANEKLFF
TRBV5-1	many	TRBJ2-6	CASSLEASGANVLTF
TRBV28	-	TRBJ2-1	CASLAYGVRANEQFF
TRBV4-1	once	TRBJ2-1	CASSQGLAGLNEQFF
TRBV14	-	TRBJ2-1	CASSQSVLWRDWSYNEQFF
TRBV28	few	TRBJ2-5	CASSLQAVRTAQYF
TRBV7-2	few	TRBJ2-7	CASSLGTEPYEQYF
TRBV19	few	TRBJ1-1	CASTLGLNTEAFF
TRBV27	few	TRBJ2-5	CASRREGPETQYF
TRBV10-3	many	TRBJ1-2	CAISGQINYGYTF
TRBV7-8	-	TRBJ2-7	CASSLGRSGRPYEQYF
TRBV2	-	TRBJ2-7	CASSPSLRTEQYF
TRBV25-1	many	TRBJ2-1	CASSENFYEQFF
TRBV27	-	TRBJ2-1	CASSPTYNEQFF
TRBV28	-	TRBJ2-7	CASRETGGNYEQYF
TRBV2	-	TRBJ1-1	CASTPNGQDLTTGAFF
TRBV7-9	few	TRBJ2-3	CASRAVITDTQYF
TRBV4-2	-	TRBJ1-2	CASSQEQGIGYGYTF
TRBV27	-	TRBJ1-2	CASSSLLEAKTTDGYTF
TRBV11-3	few	TRBJ2-1	CASSLTSGNRDEQFF
TRBV10-3	few	TRBJ2-2	CAIRLGQDYTGELFF
TRBV29-1	many	TRBJ2-2	CSVELGLTGELFF
TRBV5-4	-	TRBJ2-3	CASSFRQGADTQYF
TRBV5-6	few	TRBJ1-2	CASRLNRGAVYGYTF
TRBV4-2	few	TRBJ1-3	CASSQDRGGAVSGNTIYF
TRBV15	-	TRBJ1-4	CATSRDRWGTVDEKLFF
TRBV9	-	TRBJ2-3	CASSVDPQARDTQYF
TRBV27	-	TRBJ2-1	CASSLSPGQRYNEQFF
TRBV19	few	TRBJ1-2	CASKAREFSGGYTF
TRBV7-2	-	TRBJ2-5	CASSRGFEETQYF
TRBV16	many	TRBJ1-5	CASSLIQGAGDQPQHF
TRBV14	-	TRBJ2-5	CASSRSSRQETQYF
TRBV10-3	-	TRBJ1-4	CAISELGSLKNGKLFF
TRBV11-2	few	TRBJ2-4	CASSWVSVRMKGARNIQHF